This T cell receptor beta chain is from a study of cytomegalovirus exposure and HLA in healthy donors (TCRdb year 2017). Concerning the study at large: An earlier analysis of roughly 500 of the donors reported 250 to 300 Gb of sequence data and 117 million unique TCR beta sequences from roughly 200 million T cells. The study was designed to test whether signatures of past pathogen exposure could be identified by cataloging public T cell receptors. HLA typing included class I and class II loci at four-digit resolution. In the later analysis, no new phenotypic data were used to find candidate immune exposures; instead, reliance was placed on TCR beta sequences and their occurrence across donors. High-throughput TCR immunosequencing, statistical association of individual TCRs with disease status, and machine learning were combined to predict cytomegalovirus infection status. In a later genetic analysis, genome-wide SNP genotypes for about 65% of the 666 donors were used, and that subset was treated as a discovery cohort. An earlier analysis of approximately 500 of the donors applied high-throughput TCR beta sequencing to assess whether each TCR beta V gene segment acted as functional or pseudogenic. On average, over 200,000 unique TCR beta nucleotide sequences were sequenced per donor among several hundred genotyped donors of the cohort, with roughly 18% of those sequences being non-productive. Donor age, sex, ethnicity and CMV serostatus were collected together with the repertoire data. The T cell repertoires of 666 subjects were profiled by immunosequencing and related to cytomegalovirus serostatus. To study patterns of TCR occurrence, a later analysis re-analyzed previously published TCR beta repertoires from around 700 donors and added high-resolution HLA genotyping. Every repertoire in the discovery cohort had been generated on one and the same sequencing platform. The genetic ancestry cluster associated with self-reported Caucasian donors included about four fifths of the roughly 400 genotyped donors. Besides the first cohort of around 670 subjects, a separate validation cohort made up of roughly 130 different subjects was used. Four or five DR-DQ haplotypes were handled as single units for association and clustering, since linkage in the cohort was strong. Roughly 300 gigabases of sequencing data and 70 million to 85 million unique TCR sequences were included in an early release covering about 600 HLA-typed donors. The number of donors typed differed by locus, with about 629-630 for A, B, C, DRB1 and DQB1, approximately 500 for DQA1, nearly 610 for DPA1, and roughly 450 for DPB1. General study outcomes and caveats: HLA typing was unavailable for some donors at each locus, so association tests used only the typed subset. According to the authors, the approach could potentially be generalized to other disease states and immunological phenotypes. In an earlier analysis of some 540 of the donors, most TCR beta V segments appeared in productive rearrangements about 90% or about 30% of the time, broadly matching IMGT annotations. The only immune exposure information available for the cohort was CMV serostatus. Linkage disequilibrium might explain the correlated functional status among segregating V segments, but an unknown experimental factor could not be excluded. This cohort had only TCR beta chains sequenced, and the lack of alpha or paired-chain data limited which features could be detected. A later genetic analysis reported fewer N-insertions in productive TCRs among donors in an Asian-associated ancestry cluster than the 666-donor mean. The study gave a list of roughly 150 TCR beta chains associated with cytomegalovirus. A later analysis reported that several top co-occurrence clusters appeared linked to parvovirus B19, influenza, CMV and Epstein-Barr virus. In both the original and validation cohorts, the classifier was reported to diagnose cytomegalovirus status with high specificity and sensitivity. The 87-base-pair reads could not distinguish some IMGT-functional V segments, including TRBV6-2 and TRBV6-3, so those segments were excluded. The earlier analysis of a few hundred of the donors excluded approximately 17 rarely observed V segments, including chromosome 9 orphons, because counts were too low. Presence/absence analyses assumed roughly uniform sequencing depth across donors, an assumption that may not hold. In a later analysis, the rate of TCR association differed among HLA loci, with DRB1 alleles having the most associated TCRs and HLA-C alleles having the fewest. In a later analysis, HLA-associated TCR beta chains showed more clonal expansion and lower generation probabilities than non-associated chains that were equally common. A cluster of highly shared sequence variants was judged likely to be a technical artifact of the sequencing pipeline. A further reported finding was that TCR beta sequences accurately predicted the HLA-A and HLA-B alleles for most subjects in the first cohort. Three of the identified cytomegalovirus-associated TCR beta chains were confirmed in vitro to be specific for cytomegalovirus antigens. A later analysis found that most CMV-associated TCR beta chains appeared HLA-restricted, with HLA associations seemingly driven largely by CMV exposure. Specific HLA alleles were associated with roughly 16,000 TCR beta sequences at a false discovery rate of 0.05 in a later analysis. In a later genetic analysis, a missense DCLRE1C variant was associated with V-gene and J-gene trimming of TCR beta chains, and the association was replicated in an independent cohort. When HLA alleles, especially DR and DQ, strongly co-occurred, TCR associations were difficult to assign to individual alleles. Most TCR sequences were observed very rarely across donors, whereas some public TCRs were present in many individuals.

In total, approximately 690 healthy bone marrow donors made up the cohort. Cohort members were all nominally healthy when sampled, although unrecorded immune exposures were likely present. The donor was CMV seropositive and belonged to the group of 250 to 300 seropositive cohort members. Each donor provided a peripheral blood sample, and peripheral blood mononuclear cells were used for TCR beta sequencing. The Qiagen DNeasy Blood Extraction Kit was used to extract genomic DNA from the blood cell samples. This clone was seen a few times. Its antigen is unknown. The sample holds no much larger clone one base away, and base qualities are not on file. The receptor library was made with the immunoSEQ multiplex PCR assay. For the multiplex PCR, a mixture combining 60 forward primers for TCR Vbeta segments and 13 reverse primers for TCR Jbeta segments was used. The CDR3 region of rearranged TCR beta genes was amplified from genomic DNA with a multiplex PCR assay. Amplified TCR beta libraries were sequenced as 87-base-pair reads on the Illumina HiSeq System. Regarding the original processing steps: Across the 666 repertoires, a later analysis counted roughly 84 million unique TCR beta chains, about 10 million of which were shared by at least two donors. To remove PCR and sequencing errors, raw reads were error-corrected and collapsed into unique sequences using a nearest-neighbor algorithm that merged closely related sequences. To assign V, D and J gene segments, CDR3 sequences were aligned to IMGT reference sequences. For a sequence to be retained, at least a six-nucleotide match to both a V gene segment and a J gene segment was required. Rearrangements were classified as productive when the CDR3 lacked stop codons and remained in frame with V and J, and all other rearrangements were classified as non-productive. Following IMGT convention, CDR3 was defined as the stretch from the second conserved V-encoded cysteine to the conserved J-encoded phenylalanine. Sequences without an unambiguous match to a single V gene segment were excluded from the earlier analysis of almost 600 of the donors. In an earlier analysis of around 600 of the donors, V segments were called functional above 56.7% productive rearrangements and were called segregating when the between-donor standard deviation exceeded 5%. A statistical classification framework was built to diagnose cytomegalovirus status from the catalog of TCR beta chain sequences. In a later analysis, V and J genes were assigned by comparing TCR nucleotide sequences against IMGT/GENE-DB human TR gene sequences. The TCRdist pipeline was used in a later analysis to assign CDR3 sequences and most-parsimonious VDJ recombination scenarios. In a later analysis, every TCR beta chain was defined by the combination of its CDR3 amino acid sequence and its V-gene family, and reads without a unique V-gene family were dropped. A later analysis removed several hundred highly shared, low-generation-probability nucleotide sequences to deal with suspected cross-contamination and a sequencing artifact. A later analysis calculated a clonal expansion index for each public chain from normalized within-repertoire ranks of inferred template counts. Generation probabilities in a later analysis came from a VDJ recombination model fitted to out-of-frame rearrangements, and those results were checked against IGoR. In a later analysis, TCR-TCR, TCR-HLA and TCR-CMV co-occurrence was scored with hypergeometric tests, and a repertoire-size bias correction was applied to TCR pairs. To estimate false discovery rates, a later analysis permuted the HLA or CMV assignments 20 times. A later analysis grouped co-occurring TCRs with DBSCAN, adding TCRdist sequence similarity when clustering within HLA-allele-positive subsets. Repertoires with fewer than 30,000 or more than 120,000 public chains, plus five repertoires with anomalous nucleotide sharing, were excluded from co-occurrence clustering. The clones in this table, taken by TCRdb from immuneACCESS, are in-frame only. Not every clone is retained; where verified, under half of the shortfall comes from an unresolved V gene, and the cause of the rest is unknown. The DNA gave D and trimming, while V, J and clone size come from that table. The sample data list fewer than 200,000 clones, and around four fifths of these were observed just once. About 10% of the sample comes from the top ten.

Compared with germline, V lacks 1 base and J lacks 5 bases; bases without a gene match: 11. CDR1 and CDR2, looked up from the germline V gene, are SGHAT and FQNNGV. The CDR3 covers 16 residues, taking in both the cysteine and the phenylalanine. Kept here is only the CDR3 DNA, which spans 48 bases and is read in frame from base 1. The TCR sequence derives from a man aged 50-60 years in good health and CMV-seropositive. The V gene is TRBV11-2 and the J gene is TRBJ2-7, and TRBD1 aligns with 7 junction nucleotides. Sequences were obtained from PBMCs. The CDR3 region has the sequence CASSLVTGNRGNEQYF. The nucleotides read TGTGCCAGCAGCTTAGTAACGGGTAACAGGGGAAACGAGCAGTACTTC. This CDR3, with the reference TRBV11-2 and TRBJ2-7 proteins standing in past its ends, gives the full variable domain EAGVAQSPRYKIIEKRQSVAFWCNPISGHATLYWYQQILGQGPKLLIQFQNNGVVDDSQLPKDRFSAERLKGVDSTLKIQPAKLEDSAVYLCASSLVTGNRGNEQYFGPGTRLTVT.